These 10 T cell receptor beta chains came from one sample sequenced in a study of early T cells in non-severe SARS-CoV-2 infection. TCRdb analysed the 5' RACE reads with MiXCR anew, one entry per CDR3 protein. Of tens of thousands of distinct CDR3 sequences in the sample, about 9.1% are singletons; the top ten hold 4.2%. Sample: whole blood. The receptors derive from an adult who was a healthcare worker with PCR-confirmed SARS-CoV-2 infection or an uninfected control (not recorded which).

This clonotype was observed many times. V and J are TRBV10-3 and TRBJ2-3; 7 bases are shared with TRBD2. V was pared by 8 bases and J by 0 bases, with 5 bases of the junction left unmatched. Germline lookup yields CDR1 ENHRY and CDR2 SYGVKD. The length of the CDR3 is 14 residues. CDR3 sequence: CAIASGTSTDTQYF. The CDR3 DNA is TGTGCCATCGCTAGCGGTACTAGCACAGATACGCAGTATTTT.

This clonotype is labeled as medium-sized. The chain recombines TRBV11-3 with TRBJ2-1; D perhaps matches TRBD2 (5 bases). There are 15 residues in the CDR3. Germline loops: CDR1 SGHNT, CDR2 YENEEA. The germline V and J ends were trimmed by 1 base and 6 bases, with 13 bases remaining between them. In nucleotides, the CDR3 is TGTGCCAGCAGCTTAGGAGAGGGTCCCGGCAATGAGCAGTTCTTC. Its protein product is CASSLGEGPGNEQFF.

Many counts were recorded for this clonotype. The rearrangement links TRBV6-2 or TRBV6-3 to TRBJ1-5; weak D call: TRBD1 (6 bases). Germline-derived CDR1 and CDR2 are MNHEY and SVGEGT. The CDR3 has 14 amino acids. V was shortened by 2 bases and J by 7 bases, with 12 bases between the two germline ends. CDR3: CASSYAGARQPQHF. As DNA, the CDR3 is TGTGCCAGCAGTTACGCAGGGGCGAGACAGCCCCAGCATTTT.

This clonotype was recorded many times. The CDR3 sequence: CASSFSLTPDRPNHEQYF. The CDR3 DNA reads TGTGCCAGCAGTTTTAGCTTAACTCCGGACAGGCCGAACCACGAGCAGTACTTC. This chain connects TRBV12-3 or TRBV12-4 to TRBJ2-7; 7 positions agree with TRBD1. The CDR3 runs to 18 residues. J gave up 5 bases and V 3 bases, and 19 bases lay outside the gene matches.

There are many counts of this clonotype. This chain uses TRBV12-3 or TRBV12-4 with TRBJ2-5; the D is unclear. CDR3 length: 12 residues. V gave up 5 bases and J gave up 9 bases, with 13 bases separating them. The CDR3 reads CASSPQEPAQYF. The CDR3 nucleotides read TGTGCCAGCAGTCCCCAGGAACCGGCCCAGTACTTC.

This clonotype was found many times. The chain recombines TRBV6-5 with TRBJ2-5, with 13 bases aligning to TRBD2. V shed 7 bases, J shed 6 bases, and the junction held 5 bases outside the gene matches. The CDR3 sequence is 14 residues long. From germline, CDR1 is MNHEY and CDR2 SVGAGI. The CDR3 loop is CASTGLAGEKTQYF. The CDR3 coding sequence is TGTGCCAGCACCGGACTAGCGGGAGAGAAGACCCAGTACTTC.

The J gene is TRBJ1-5, the V gene TRBV9; D gene ambiguous. From germline, CDR1 is SGDLS and CDR2 YYNGEE. V gave up 3 bases and J gave up 3 bases, with 16 bases separating them. CDR3 length: 16 amino acids. CDR3 nucleotides: TGTGCCAGCAGCGAGACGGACGGGAGAGACAATCAGCCCCAGCATTTT. Protein sequence: CASSETDGRDNQPQHF.

This clonotype has at least ten counts. The DNA for the CDR3 is TGCAGCGTTGAACCGCAGCTAGACTCCTACAATGAGCAGTTCTTC. Its protein is CSVEPQLDSYNEQFF. The chain combines TRBV29-1 with TRBJ2-1, with D hard to call. Germline V CDR1 and CDR2: SQVTM, ANQGSEA. CDR3 length: 15 residues. Trimming removed 2 bases at V and 0 bases at J, with 11 bases between.

This clonotype was observed at least ten times. The chain joins TRBV5-1 to TRBJ2-7; D gene unclear. CDR1 and CDR2 (germline): SGHRS, YFSETQ. The CDR3 consists of 13 residues. V was trimmed by 1 base and J by 4 bases, leaving 9 bases between them. The CDR3 DNA reads TGCGCCAGCAGCTTGAGATCGGATTACGAGCAGTACTTC. This gives the protein CASSLRSDYEQYF.

Only a few counts were recorded for this clonotype. This chain connects TRBV10-3 to TRBJ1-2; D uncertain. V was trimmed by 8 bases and J by 5 bases, leaving 15 bases between them. Germline V CDR1 and CDR2: ENHRY, SYGVKD. The CDR3 loop spans 13 amino acids. The CDR3 loop is CAIGIGQEYGYTF. CDR3 coding DNA: TGTGCCATCGGAATCGGCCAGGAATATGGCTACACCTTC.